A single TCR beta chain is shown here with its context. The data were obtained in a study of blood T cell repertoires in COVID-19. Study background: The origin of the acute and convalescent COVID-19 samples was the United States, Italy and Spain. Sources were T cells, B-cell-depleted T cells, or PBMCs; the material itself was cDNA or gDNA.

Germline loops: CDR1 LGHDT, CDR2 YNNKEL (reference sequence). CDR3 length: 17 residues. V lost 0 bases and J 0 bases, leaving 12 bases between the germline ends. How the authors handled the data: Amplification of reference gene primers was used by the study to estimate nucleated cell counts. TCRdb keeps only in-frame clones here, not all; method: immunoSEQ multiplex PCR. V, J and clone size are those of that table, while D and trimming were read from the DNA. The sample records some 46,000 clones, roughly four fifths being singletons. The chain couples TRBV3-1 (or the pseudogene TRBV3-2) to TRBJ2-1, with D tentatively TRBD2 (6 bases). This TCR was recovered from a man aged 55-75 years with active COVID-19. Material for sequencing was peripheral blood. For the CDR3, the DNA is TGTGCCAGCAGCCAAGATCGAGGGAGGAGCTCCTACAATGAGCAGTTCTTC. It yields the protein CASSQDRGRSSYNEQFF.